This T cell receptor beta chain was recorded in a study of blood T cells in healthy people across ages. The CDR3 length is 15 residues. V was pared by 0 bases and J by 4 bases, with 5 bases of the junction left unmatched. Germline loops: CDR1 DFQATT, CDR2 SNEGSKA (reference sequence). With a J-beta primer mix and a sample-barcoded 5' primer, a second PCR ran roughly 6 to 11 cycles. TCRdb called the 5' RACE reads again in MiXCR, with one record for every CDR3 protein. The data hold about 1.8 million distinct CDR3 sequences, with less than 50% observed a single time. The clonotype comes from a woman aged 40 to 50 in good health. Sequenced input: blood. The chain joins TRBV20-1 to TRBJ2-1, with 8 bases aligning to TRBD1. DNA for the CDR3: TGCAGTGCTAGAGATGGGGACAGGCCATACAATGAGCAGTTCTTC. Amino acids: CSARDGDRPYNEQFF.